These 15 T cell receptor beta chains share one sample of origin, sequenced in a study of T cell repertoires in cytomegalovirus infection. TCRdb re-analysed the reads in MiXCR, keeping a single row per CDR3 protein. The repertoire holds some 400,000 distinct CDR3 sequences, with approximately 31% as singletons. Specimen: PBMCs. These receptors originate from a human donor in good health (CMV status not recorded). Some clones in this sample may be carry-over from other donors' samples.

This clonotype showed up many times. CDR3 in amino acids: CASSLTGGAANEQFF. Written as DNA, the CDR3 is TGTGCCAGCAGCTTAACCGGGGGGGCGGCCAATGAGCAGTTCTTC. The gene calls are TRBV7-3 and TRBJ2-1; 8 bases are shared with TRBD2. This CDR3 comprises 15 residues. Per germline, CDR1 SGHTA and CDR2 FQGTGA. V gave up 0 bases and J gave up 6 bases; unmatched junction bases: 4.

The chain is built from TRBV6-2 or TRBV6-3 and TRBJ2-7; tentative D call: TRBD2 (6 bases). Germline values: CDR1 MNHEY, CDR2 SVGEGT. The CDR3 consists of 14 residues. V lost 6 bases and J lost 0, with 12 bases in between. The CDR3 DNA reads TGTGCCAGCAGGGGAGGCGGTAGCTCCTACGAGCAGTACTTC. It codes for CASRGGGSSYEQYF.

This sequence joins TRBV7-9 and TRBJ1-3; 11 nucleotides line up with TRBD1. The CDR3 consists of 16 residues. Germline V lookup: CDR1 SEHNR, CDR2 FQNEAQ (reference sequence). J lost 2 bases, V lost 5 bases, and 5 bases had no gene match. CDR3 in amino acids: CASSPGQGGAGNTIYF. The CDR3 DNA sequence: TGTGCCAGCAGCCCGGGACAGGGGGGGGCTGGAAACACCATATATTTT.

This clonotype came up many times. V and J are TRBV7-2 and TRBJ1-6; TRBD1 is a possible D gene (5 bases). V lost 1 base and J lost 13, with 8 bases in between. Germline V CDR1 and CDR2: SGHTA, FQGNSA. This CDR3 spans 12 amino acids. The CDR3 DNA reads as TGTGCCAGCAGCTTAGTCCCAGGGCCCCTCCACTTT. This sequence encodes CASSLVPGPLHF.

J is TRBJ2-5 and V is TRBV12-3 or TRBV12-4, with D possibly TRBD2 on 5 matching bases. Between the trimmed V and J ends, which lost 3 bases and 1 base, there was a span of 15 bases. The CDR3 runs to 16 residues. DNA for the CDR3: TGTGCCAGCAGTTTTTCAGGAGTAGCGTTCCAAGAGACCCAGTACTTC. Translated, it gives CASSFSGVAFQETQYF.

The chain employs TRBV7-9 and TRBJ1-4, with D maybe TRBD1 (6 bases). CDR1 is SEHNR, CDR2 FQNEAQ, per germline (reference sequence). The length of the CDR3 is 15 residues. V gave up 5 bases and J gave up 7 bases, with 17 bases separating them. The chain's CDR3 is CASSLPSGGGEKLFF. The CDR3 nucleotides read TGTGCCAGCAGCCTACCGTCCGGGGGCGGTGAAAAACTGTTTTTT.

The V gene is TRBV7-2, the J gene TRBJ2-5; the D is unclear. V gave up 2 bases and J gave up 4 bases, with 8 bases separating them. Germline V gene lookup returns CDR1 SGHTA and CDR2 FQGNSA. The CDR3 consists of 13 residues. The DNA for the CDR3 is TGTGCCAGCAGCTTACGTCGGATAGAGACCCAGTACTTC. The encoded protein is CASSLRRIETQYF.

The CDR3 DNA reads TGTGCCAGCAGTTATGTGGGGGGCCGCGGCTACACCTTC. It is translated as CASSYVGGRGYTF. This chain links TRBV6-2 or TRBV6-3 with TRBJ1-2; D may be TRBD1 (6 bases). Germline-derived CDR1 and CDR2 are MNHEY and SVGEGT. V shed 3 bases and J shed 8 bases, with 13 bases lying between them. The length of the CDR3 is 13 residues.

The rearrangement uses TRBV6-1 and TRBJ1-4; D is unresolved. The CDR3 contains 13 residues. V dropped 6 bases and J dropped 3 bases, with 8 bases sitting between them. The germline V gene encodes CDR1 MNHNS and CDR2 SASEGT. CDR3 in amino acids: CASRSTANEKLFF. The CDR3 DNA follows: TGTGCCAGCAGGTCCACCGCTAATGAAAAACTGTTTTTT.

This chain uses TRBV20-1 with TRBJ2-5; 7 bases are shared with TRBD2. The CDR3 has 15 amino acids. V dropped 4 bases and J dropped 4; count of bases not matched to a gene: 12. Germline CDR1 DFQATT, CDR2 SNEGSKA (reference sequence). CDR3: CSATPPWEGGETQYF. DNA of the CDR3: TGCAGTGCTACCCCCCCGTGGGAGGGAGGAGAGACCCAGTACTTC.

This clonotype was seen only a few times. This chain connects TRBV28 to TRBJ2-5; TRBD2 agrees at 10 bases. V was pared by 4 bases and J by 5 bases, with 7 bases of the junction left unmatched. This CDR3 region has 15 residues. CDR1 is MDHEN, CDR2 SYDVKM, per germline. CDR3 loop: CASSYSGGPGETQYF. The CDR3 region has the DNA TGTGCCAGCAGTTATAGCGGGGGGCCAGGCGAGACCCAGTACTTC.

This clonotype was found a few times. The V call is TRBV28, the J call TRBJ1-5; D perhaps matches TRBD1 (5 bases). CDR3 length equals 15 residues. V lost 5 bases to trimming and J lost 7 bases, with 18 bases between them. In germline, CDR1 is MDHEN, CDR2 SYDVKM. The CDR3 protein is CASSPPGGTGQPQHF. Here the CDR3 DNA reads TGTGCCAGCAGTCCCCCCGGGGGGACGGGGCAGCCCCAGCATTTT.

This CDR3 reads CANSTDHNTEAFF. The CDR3 DNA is TGTGCCAACAGCACGGATCACAACACTGAAGCTTTCTTT. V gene TRBV2 combines with J gene TRBJ1-1; no reliable D call. V lost 10 bases and J 2 bases, leaving 14 bases between the germline ends. This CDR3 has 13 residues. The germline V gene has CDR1 SNHLY and CDR2 FYNNEI.

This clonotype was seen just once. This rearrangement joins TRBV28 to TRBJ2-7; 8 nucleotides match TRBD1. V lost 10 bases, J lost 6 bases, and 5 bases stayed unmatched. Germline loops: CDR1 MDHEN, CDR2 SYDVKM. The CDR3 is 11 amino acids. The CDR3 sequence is CAIGQGFEQYF. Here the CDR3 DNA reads TGTGCCATCGGACAGGGATTCGAGCAGTACTTC. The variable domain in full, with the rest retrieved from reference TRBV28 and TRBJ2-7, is DVKVTQSSRYLVKRTGEKVFLECVQDMDHENMFWYRQDPGLGLRLIYFSYDVKMKEKGDIPEGYSVSREKKERFSLILESASTNQTSMYLCAIGQGFEQYFGPGTRLTVT.

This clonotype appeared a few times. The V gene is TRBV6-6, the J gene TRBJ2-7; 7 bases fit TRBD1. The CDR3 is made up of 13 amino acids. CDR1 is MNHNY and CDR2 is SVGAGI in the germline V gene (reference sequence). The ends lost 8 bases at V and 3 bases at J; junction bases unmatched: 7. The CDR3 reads CASYGTEGYEQYF. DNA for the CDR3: TGTGCCAGCTATGGGACAGAAGGCTACGAGCAGTACTTC.